Listed below are T cell receptor beta chains from one sample, sequenced in a study of blood T cell repertoires in COVID-19. This table comes from immunoSEQ multiplex PCR, and its TCRdb copy is limited to in-frame clones, with some not included. Of approximately 150,000 clones listed, 80% to 90% were seen once; the top ten hold roughly 10%. The sample was peripheral blood. The receptors derive from a man between 60 and 75 years old with active or convalescent COVID-19. Each CDR3 is given with its conserved first and last residue. A D gene is named only where the DNA matches it firmly. Size tells how often a clone was seen (once, few, many) or the class of an expanded clone, and some rows leave it out.

>.|TRBV20-1|.|TRBJ2-5
CSASLSGRETQYF
TGCAGTGCTAGTCTGTCGGGTAGAGAGACCCAGTACTTC
>TRBD1|TRBV24-1|.|TRBJ2-5
CATSPRDREETQYF
TGTGCCACCAGTCCCCGGGACAGGGAAGAGACCCAGTACTTC
>TRBD1|TRBV25-1|few|TRBJ2-7
CASSEAGTGIFEQYF
TGTGCCAGCAGTGAAGCCGGGACAGGGATTTTTGAGCAGTACTTC
>TRBD2|TRBV3-1/TRBV3-2|.|TRBJ2-4
CASKDRRGGTSGSRAKNIQYF
TGTGCCAGCAAAGACCGCCGGGGCGGGACTAGCGGGAGCCGAGCCAAAAACATTCAGTACTTC
>.|TRBV10-3|once|TRBJ2-1
CAIRGTSYNEQFF
TGTGCCATCAGGGGGACTTCATACAATGAGCAGTTCTTC
>TRBD1|TRBV29-1|.|TRBJ2-1
CSVGQGESYNEQFF
TGCAGCGTTGGACAGGGTGAATCCTACAATGAGCAGTTCTTC
>.|TRBV4-3|.|TRBJ1-5
CASSQDLMVNQPQHF
TGCGCCAGCAGCCAAGATCTAATGGTAAATCAGCCCCAGCATTTT
>TRBD2|TRBV11-2|.|TRBJ2-2
CASSLGSSGSRTGELFF
TGTGCCAGCAGCTTAGGGAGTAGCGGGTCGAGGACCGGGGAGCTGTTTTTT
>TRBD2|TRBV5-4|.|TRBJ2-3
CASSFGLAGTDTQYF
TGTGCCAGCAGCTTCGGACTAGCTGGCACAGATACGCAGTATTTT
>.|TRBV27|.|TRBJ1-4
CASSLSGSPNEKLFF
TGTGCCAGCAGTTTATCGGGCAGCCCCAATGAAAAACTGTTTTTT
>.|TRBV7-2|.|TRBJ2-2
CASSLRGMVGTGELFF
TGTGCCAGCAGCTTACGGGGAATGGTTGGCACCGGGGAGCTGTTTTTT
>.|TRBV6-5|.|TRBJ1-4
CATLQGAVWEKLFF
TGTGCCACCCTGCAAGGGGCCGTTTGGGAAAAACTGTTTTTT
>.|TRBV3-1/TRBV3-2|.|TRBJ1-1
CASSQSLERLFDTEAFF
TGTGCCAGCAGCCAGAGCCTCGAGAGGCTCTTCGACACTGAAGCTTTCTTT
>.|TRBV6-5|.|TRBJ2-5
CASSRNRVGQETQYF
TGTGCCAGCAGTCGTAACAGGGTCGGTCAAGAGACCCAGTACTTC
>.|TRBV4-1|.|TRBJ1-2
CASSREVSTNYGYTF
TGCGCCAGCAGCCGAGAGGTGAGCACTAACTATGGCTACACCTTC
>TRBD1|TRBV30|few|TRBJ1-6
CAWSRQGRSPLHF
TGTGCCTGGAGTAGACAGGGGCGCTCACCCCTCCACTTT
>.|TRBV9|once|TRBJ1-3
CASSVGQLARGNTIYF
TGTGCCAGCAGCGTAGGGCAGCTGGCGCGGGGAAACACCATATATTTT
>.|TRBV3-1/TRBV3-2|.|TRBJ1-2
CASSQEQGPRRYGYTF
TGTGCCAGCAGCCAAGAACAGGGTCCTAGGCGTTATGGCTACACCTTC
>TRBD2|TRBV10-1|.|TRBJ2-2
CASSLAGGPKAGELFF
TGCGCCAGCAGTCTAGCGGGAGGGCCAAAAGCCGGGGAGCTGTTTTTT
>TRBD1|TRBV7-9|.|TRBJ2-7
CASSGTGNYYEQYF
TGTGCCAGTTCCGGGACAGGGAACTACTACGAGCAGTACTTC
>.|TRBV6-5|.|TRBJ2-1
CASSYGGNEQFF
TGTGCCAGCTCGTACGGGGGCAATGAGCAGTTCTTC
>.|TRBV5-1|.|TRBJ2-5
CASSPGQPTGTQYF
TGCGCCAGCAGCCCCGGACAGCCGACGGGGACCCAGTACTTC
>TRBD1|TRBV6-6|.|TRBJ2-2
CASSRNTGTGDTGELFF
TGTGCCAGCAGTCGTAATACCGGGACAGGGGACACCGGGGAGCTGTTTTTT
>TRBD1|TRBV28|.|TRBJ2-1
CASITRTGTAREFF
TGTGCCAGCATCACCCGAACTGGGACAGCTCGGGAGTTCTTC
>.|TRBV10-3|.|TRBJ2-2
CAISWELGGQNTGELFF
TGTGCCATCAGTTGGGAATTGGGCGGGCAGAACACCGGGGAGCTGTTTTTT
>TRBD2|TRBV27|.|TRBJ2-1
CASRKGREGGDEQFF
TGTGCCAGCAGAAAGGGGCGGGAGGGAGGAGATGAGCAGTTCTTC
>.|TRBV11-3|.|TRBJ2-5
CASSLLSAGAETQYF
TGTGCCAGCAGCTTATTGTCCGCAGGGGCAGAGACCCAGTACTTC
>.|TRBV5-1|.|TRBJ2-1
CASSLATFYNEQFF
TGCGCCAGCAGCTTGGCGACTTTCTACAATGAGCAGTTCTTC
>TRBD1|TRBV7-2|.|TRBJ2-3
CASSLASGQDNTDTQYF
TGTGCCAGCAGCTTAGCCTCGGGACAGGATAACACAGATACGCAGTATTTT
>.|TRBV9|.|TRBJ2-1
CASSVGDRVGRAFF
TGTGCCAGCAGCGTAGGTGATCGAGTAGGGAGAGCGTTCTTC
>.|TRBV6-7|few|TRBJ1-4
CARHQGFEKLFF
TGTGCCCGGCACCAGGGATTTGAAAAACTGTTTTTT
>TRBD2|TRBV5-4|.|TRBJ2-1
CASSSDSGRTYNEQFF
TGTGCCAGCAGCTCGGATAGCGGGCGGACCTACAATGAGCAGTTCTTC
>TRBD1|TRBV7-8|few|TRBJ1-1
CASSLAETGITEAFF
TGTGCCAGCAGCTTAGCCGAGACAGGGATCACTGAAGCTTTCTTT
>.|TRBV19|.|TRBJ2-5
CASSIPLLGGETQYF
TGTGCCAGTAGTATTCCCCTACTAGGGGGTGAGACCCAGTACTTC
>TRBD1|TRBV15|.|TRBJ2-7
CATSTRHRQGSRSYEQYF
TGTGCCACCAGCACCCGACACCGACAGGGATCACGCTCCTACGAGCAGTACTTC
>TRBD1|TRBV28|.|TRBJ1-2
CASRTGGQGEGYTF
TGTGCCAGCAGGACCGGGGGACAGGGGGAAGGCTACACCTTC
>.|TRBV12-3/TRBV12-4|.|TRBJ2-7
CASSQRQVNEQYF
TGTGCCAGCAGTCAGCGACAGGTCAACGAGCAGTACTTC
>.|TRBV6-5|.|TRBJ1-2
CASRSLFGYTF
TGTGCCAGCAGATCCCTTTTCGGCTACACCTTC
>TRBD1|TRBV14|.|TRBJ1-5
CASSQNRGQPQHF
TGTGCCAGCAGCCAGAACAGGGGCCAGCCCCAGCATTTT
>TRBD1|TRBV4-3|.|TRBJ2-7
CASSQAPGQGYEQYF
TGCGCCAGCAGCCAAGCGCCGGGACAGGGCTACGAGCAGTACTTC
>.|TRBV7-7|.|TRBJ2-5
CASSLSGEKETQYF
TGTGCCAGCAGCCTCTCCGGGGAGAAAGAGACCCAGTACTTC
>.|TRBV7-9|.|TRBJ2-2
CASSIGQFEANTGELFF
TGTGCCAGCAGCATTGGACAGTTCGAGGCGAACACCGGGGAGCTGTTTTTT
>TRBD2|TRBV5-6|.|TRBJ2-1
CASSLRLAGGPYNEQFF
TGTGCCAGCAGCTTGCGACTAGCGGGGGGGCCCTACAATGAGCAGTTCTTC
>.|TRBV6-6|few|TRBJ1-2
CASSPLGQFYGYTF
TGTGCCAGCAGCCCACTCGGACAGTTCTATGGCTACACCTTC
>.|TRBV28|.|TRBJ2-7
CASSLHLRWYF
TGTGCCAGCAGTCTCCACCTGCGTTGGTACTTC
>TRBD2|TRBV11-3|.|TRBJ2-1
CASGGGVEQFF
TGTGCCAGCGGGGGGGGTGTTGAGCAGTTCTTC
>.|TRBV5-1|.|TRBJ1-2
CASSLDASGYGYTF
TGCGCCAGCAGCTTGGATGCCTCCGGCTATGGCTACACCTTC
>TRBD1|TRBV19|.|TRBJ2-7
CASSTTGTAYEQYF
TGTGCCAGTAGTACCACCGGGACAGCCTACGAGCAGTACTTC
>TRBD1|TRBV6-2/TRBV6-3|once|TRBJ1-5
CASSYPPGQVQPQHF
TGTGCCAGCAGTTACCCACCGGGACAGGTACAGCCCCAGCATTTT
>TRBD1|TRBV4-1|.|TRBJ2-1
CASSQKTPDRGLYNEQFF
TGCGCCAGCAGCCAGAAGACCCCGGACAGGGGGCTGTACAATGAGCAGTTCTTC
>TRBD1|TRBV5-1|once|TRBJ2-7
CASSLATTGRAEQYF
TGCGCCAGCAGCTTGGCCACGACAGGGCGGGCCGAGCAGTACTTC
>.|TRBV6-5|.|TRBJ1-1
CASETALNTEAFF
TGTGCCAGCGAGACAGCATTGAACACTGAAGCTTTCTTT
>TRBD2|TRBV7-7|.|TRBJ2-5
CASSLGLAGAETQYF
TGTGCCAGCAGCCTGGGACTAGCGGGAGCGGAGACCCAGTACTTC
>.|TRBV12-3/TRBV12-4|.|TRBJ2-5
CASSFERETQYF
TGTGCCAGCAGTTTTGAGCGAGAGACCCAGTACTTC